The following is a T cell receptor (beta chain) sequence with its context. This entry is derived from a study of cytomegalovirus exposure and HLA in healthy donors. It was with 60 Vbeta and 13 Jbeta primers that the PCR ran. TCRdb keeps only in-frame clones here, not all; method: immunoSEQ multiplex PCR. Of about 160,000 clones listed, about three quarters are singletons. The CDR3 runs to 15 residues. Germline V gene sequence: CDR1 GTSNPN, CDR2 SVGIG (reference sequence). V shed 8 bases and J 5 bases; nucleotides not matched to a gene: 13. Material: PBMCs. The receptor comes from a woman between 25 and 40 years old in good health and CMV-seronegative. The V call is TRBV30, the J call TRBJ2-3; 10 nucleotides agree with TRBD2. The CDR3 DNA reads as TGTGCCGCGGAATCTCTAGCGGGGGTCGGAGATACGCAGTATTTT. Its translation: CAAESLAGVGDTQYF.